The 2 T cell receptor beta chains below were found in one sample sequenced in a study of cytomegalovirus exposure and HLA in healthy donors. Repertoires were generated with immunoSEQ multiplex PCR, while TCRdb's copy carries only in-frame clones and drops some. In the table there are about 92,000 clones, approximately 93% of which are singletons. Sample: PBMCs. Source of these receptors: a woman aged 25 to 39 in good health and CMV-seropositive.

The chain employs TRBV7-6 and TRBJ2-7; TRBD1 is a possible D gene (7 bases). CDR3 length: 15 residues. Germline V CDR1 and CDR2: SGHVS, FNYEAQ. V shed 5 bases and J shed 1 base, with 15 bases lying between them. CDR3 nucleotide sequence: TGTGCCAGCAGCCGGCGGGACAGAGGATCCTACGAGCAGTACTTC. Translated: CASSRRDRGSYEQYF.

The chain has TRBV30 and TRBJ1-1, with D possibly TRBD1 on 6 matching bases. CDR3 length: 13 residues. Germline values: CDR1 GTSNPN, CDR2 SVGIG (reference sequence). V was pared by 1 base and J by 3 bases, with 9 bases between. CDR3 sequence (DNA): TGTGCCTGGAGTGGCGGGGGCTACACTGAAGCTTTCTTT. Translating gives CAWSGGGYTEAFF.